This TCR beta chain was sequenced during a study of blood T cell repertoires in COVID-19. Turning to the study itself: Spain, Italy and the United States supplied samples that represented acute and convalescent COVID-19. From T cells, B-cell-depleted T cells, or PBMCs came the material, which was cDNA or gDNA.

Residents of about two dozen US areas, aged roughly 18 to 90 years, made up the participants. Some clones are missing from TCRdb's copy, which holds only in-frame ones; the method was immunoSEQ multiplex PCR. The sample carries fewer than 250,000 clones, 81% recorded once. At least ten counts were recorded for this clone. The sample comprised PBMCs or T cells enriched from blood (not recorded which). The clonotype was recovered from a woman aged 45-65 years with acute COVID-19.

CDR3 residues: CASSQPGTGNVLTF. For the CDR3, the DNA is TGTGCCAGCAGCCAACCGGGGACAGGCAACGTCCTGACTTTC. This rearrangement joins TRBV28 to TRBJ2-6; 8 positions agree with TRBD1. CDR3 size: 14 residues. Germline CDR1 reads MDHEN; CDR2 reads SYDVKM. With 6 bases clipped from V and 9 bases from J, the junction kept 7 bases outside the gene matches.